One sample yielded the 13 T cell receptor beta chains listed below, sequenced in a study of T cell repertoires in cytomegalovirus infection. No cognate antigen is known for these TCRs. TCRdb analysed the reads with MiXCR anew, one entry per CDR3 protein. Here the sample spans some 900,000 distinct CDR3 sequences, less than 35% being singletons. The specimen was cultured CD8+ T cells from PBMCs, collected from culture after CMV antigen stimulation. All receptors derive from a human donor in good health (CMV status not recorded). Some clones in this sample may be carry-over from other donors' samples.

This clonotype was recorded at least ten times. This chain connects TRBV7-8 to TRBJ2-1, with 14 bases lining up with TRBD2. J gave up 0 bases and V 5 bases, and 12 bases lay outside the gene matches. CDR1 SGHVS and CDR2 FQNEAQ come from the germline V gene. This CDR3 is built from 20 residues. The CDR3 spells CASSPSPGLAGARSYNEQFF. The CDR3 nucleotides read TGTGCCAGCAGCCCTTCCCCGGGACTAGCGGGGGCCCGCTCCTACAATGAGCAGTTCTTC.

This clonotype was counted between two and nine times. The chain couples TRBV5-6 to TRBJ2-5, with D perhaps assigned TRBD1 or TRBD2 (6 bases each). Germline loops: CDR1 SGHDT, CDR2 YYEEEE. This CDR3 spans 15 amino acids. V lost 4 bases to trimming and J lost 1 base, with 14 bases between them. The chain's CDR3 is CASSRSGALQETQYF. DNA for the CDR3: TGTGCCAGCAGCCGCTCGGGGGCACTCCAAGAGACCCAGTACTTC.

This chain uses TRBV2 with TRBJ2-7, with a possible D match to TRBD1 (5 bases). With 3 bases removed from V and 4 bases from J, the gap between germline ends came to 13 bases. CDR1 and CDR2 (germline): SNHLY, FYNNEI. The CDR3 length is 14 residues. CDR3 bases: TGTGCCAGCAGTGAGCCAGGGCTAGGGTACGAGCAGTACGTC. Its translation is CASSEPGLGYEQYV.

The chain couples TRBV10-3 to TRBJ2-7, with D perhaps TRBD2 (5 bases). The CDR3 runs 16 residues. CDR1 ENHRY and CDR2 SYGVKD come from the germline V gene. V lost 0 bases to trimming and J lost 2 bases, with 14 bases between them. The CDR3 DNA reads TGTGCCATCAGTGAGTCTGATGGACTGGGTCCCTACGAGCAGTACTTC. Its translation is CAISESDGLGPYEQYF.

The chain uses TRBV5-4 and TRBJ1-1; maybe TRBD1 (6 bases). Trimming left V 0 bases short and J 1 base short, with 10 bases between. Germline V gives CDR1 SGHNT, CDR2 YYREEE (reference sequence). The CDR3 spans 15 residues. CDR3 DNA sequence: TGTGCCAGCAGCTTGGCCGCGGGGGCGAACACTGAAGCTTTCTTT. Protein product: CASSLAAGANTEAFF.

This clonotype showed up just a few times. The V and J genes are TRBV24-1 and TRBJ2-3, with 7 nucleotides matching TRBD1. This CDR3 has 15 residues. The junction had 9 bases not matched to a gene; V was cut back by 5 bases and J by 5 bases. The germline V gene encodes CDR1 KGHDR and CDR2 SFDVKD. DNA of the CDR3: TGTGCCACCAGTGGTTTACAGGGGCTGGTAGATACGCAGTATTTT. This codes for CATSGLQGLVDTQYF.

The V call is TRBV19, the J call TRBJ1-5, with a tentative D call TRBD1 (5 bases). Germline V gene sequence: CDR1 LNHDA, CDR2 SQIVND (reference sequence). V shed 3 bases and J shed 4 bases, with 10 bases lying between them. The CDR3 sequence is 14 residues long. The chain's CDR3 is CASSIKQVNQPQHF. DNA of the CDR3: TGTGCCAGTAGTATCAAACAGGTTAATCAGCCCCAGCATTTT.

This clonotype was seen a handful of times. V gene TRBV7-8 combines with J gene TRBJ2-7, with D uncertain. Germline lookup yields CDR1 SGHVS and CDR2 FQNEAQ. The CDR3 consists of 14 residues. With 1 base removed from V and 5 bases from J, the gap between germline ends came to 12 bases. The CDR3 DNA reads TGTGCCAGCAGCTTAGACAGCCTGCCCGACGAGCAGTACTTC. This sequence encodes CASSLDSLPDEQYF.

This clonotype was detected ten times or more. The chain is built from TRBV7-2 and TRBJ2-7, with TRBD1 matching 10 bases. V lost 4 bases, J lost 4 bases, and 4 bases stayed unmatched. Germline V CDR1 and CDR2: SGHTA, FQGNSA. The CDR3 extends over 14 amino acids. The CDR3 loop is CASSSGQGKYEQYV. For the CDR3, the DNA is TGTGCCAGCAGCTCGGGACAGGGGAAGTACGAGCAGTACGTC.

This clonotype has a count of ten or more. The rearrangement uses TRBV12-3 or TRBV12-4 and TRBJ1-2; 7 positions match TRBD1. The CDR3 extends over 13 amino acids. V lost 7 bases, J lost 3 bases, and 5 bases stayed unmatched. The DNA for the CDR3 is TGTGCCAGCACTCCACAGGGGCACTATGGCTACACCTTC. It encodes CASTPQGHYGYTF.

The chain has TRBV12-5 and TRBJ1-1; TRBD1 is a possible D gene (5 bases). The CDR3 has 12 residues. Per the germline V gene, CDR1 is LGHNT and CDR2 is FRNRAP. Trimming stripped 3 bases from V and 8 bases from J, with 10 bases between. CDR3 bases: TGTGCTAGTGGTTTCTCTGGGGCCGAAGCTTTCTTT. It translates to CASGFSGAEAFF.

V and J are TRBV4-1 and TRBJ1-2; possible D gene TRBD1, 6 bases. In germline, CDR1 is MGHRA, CDR2 YSYEKL. V gave up 1 base and J gave up 4 bases, with 13 bases separating them. The CDR3 runs 15 residues. The CDR3, as DNA: TGCGCCAGCAGCCAAGTAGATGGGGGGCCCTATGGCTACACCTTC. This translates into CASSQVDGGPYGYTF.

The table lists this clonotype with a count of one. The chain employs TRBV10-3 and TRBJ1-1; no reliable D call. CDR1 is ENHRY, CDR2 SYGVKD, per germline. V was clipped by 0 bases and J by 8 bases, with 19 bases between them. The CDR3 covers 16 residues. The CDR3 region is CAISESEDSLLGEAFF. CDR3 coding DNA: TGTGCCATCAGTGAGTCTGAAGACTCCCTCCTCGGGGAAGCTTTCTTT.